This TCR beta chain was identified during a study of T cell repertoires in cytomegalovirus infection. Study-level information: As its CMV epitopes, the study selected recently identified HLA-C-restricted and well-studied HLA-B-restricted targets. Both CMV infection and a matching HLA type were indicated by public TCR beta signatures. Study findings and constraints: HLA-C-restricted CMV-specific TCR beta clonotypes prevailed in the ex vivo response.

In this sample, this clonotype turned up a few times. Its antigen remains unknown. Each CDR3 protein gets one entry after TCRdb re-called the reads with MiXCR. The repertoire includes 750,000 to 950,000 distinct CDR3 sequences, 25% to 35% of them detected once, and about an eighth sits in the top ten. This CDR3 is built from 14 residues. V lost 3 bases and J lost 2, with 9 bases in between. CDR1 and CDR2 from the germline V gene are LGHDT and YNNKEL (reference sequence). The V gene is TRBV3-1, the J gene TRBJ2-3, with D unclear. Material: cultured CD8+ T cells from PBMCs, obtained from culture after CMV antigen stimulation. The receptor was isolated from a human donor in good health (CMV status not recorded). Some clones in this sample may be carry-over from other donors' samples. The CDR3 coding sequence is TGTGCCAGCAGCCAGGGCTATTTCACAGATACGCAGTATTTT. It translates to CASSQGYFTDTQYF.